This TCR beta chain comes out of a study of sequential checkpoint blockade in melanoma. Turning to the study itself: Each arm's sequence ended with maintenance nivolumab.

TCRdb keeps only in-frame clones here, not all; method: immunoSEQ multiplex PCR. The sample holds under 6,000 clones, 70% to 80% seen once. The CDR3 has 12 amino acids. Germline loops: CDR1 LNHDA, CDR2 SQIVND (reference sequence). The V and J ends lost 3 bases and 5 bases respectively, with 8 bases between them. Treatment denoted: randomized to nivolumab then ipilimumab (arm A) or the reverse (arm B). No patient had prior DNA-damaging chemotherapy. Live CD3+CD8+ CD19− CD56− cells were sorted from PBMCs. Specimen: CD8+ T cells sorted from blood (inferred from file names), collected from a patient given nivolumab and ipilimumab in sequence. This clonotype was obtained from a human donor with melanoma. The V and J genes are TRBV19 and TRBJ2-7; a weak D match, TRBD2 (5 bases). The CDR3 loop is CASSIGSHEQYF. CDR3 nucleotides: TGTGCCAGTAGTATTGGGAGCCACGAGCAGTACTTC.